These T cell receptor beta chains were read from a single sample in a study of blood T cell repertoires in COVID-19. Profiling relied on immunoSEQ multiplex PCR, and the TCRdb table lists in-frame clones only, not all of them. The sample records hundreds of thousands of clones, over 80% being singletons. Material for sequencing was peripheral blood. The origin of the receptors is a woman between 18 and 29 years old with acute or convalescent COVID-19. Both conserved end residues are part of each CDR3. D genes are given only for firm matches. Clone size is given for some rows only: seen once, a few or many times, or a class if the clone is expanded.

>TRBJ2-1|.|TRBV15|TRBD1
CATDRDRGYNEQFF
TGTGCCACCGATCGGGACAGGGGATACAATGAGCAGTTCTTC
>TRBJ1-4|.|TRBV30|.
CAWSVQGEKLFF
TGTGCCTGGAGTGTACAGGGTGAAAAACTGTTTTTT
>TRBJ1-1|once|TRBV4-2|.
CASSQVFGNTEAFF
TGTGCCAGCAGCCAAGTCTTCGGGAACACTGAAGCTTTCTTT
>TRBJ2-7|.|TRBV15|TRBD1
CATSKNRGVVPQYF
TGTGCCACCAGCAAAAACAGGGGGGTTGTTCCCCAGTACTTC
>TRBJ2-7|.|TRBV6-5|TRBD2
CASSFSGGETYEQYF
TGTGCCAGCAGTTTTAGCGGGGGAGAAACCTACGAGCAGTACTTC
>TRBJ1-2|.|TRBV3-1/TRBV3-2|.
CASSQDLNYGYTF
TGTGCCAGCAGCCAAGACTTGAACTATGGCTACACCTTC
>TRBJ1-1|once|TRBV7-9|TRBD1
CASSLLGQGANTEAFF
TGTGCCAGCAGCTTGTTAGGACAGGGGGCGAACACTGAAGCTTTCTTT
>TRBJ1-2|.|TRBV5-6|TRBD1
CASSLTGAGYTF
TGTGCCAGCAGCTTGACAGGGGCAGGCTACACCTTC
>TRBJ1-3|.|TRBV18|.
CASSPRAGEGNTIYF
TGTGCCAGCTCACCACGGGCAGGGGAAGGAAACACCATATATTTT
>TRBJ2-4|.|TRBV11-1|.
CASSLTAPGAKNIQYF
TGTGCCAGCAGCTTAACCGCCCCCGGGGCCAAAAACATTCAGTACTTC
>TRBJ2-7|.|TRBV4-3|.
CASSQELERVYEQYF
TGCGCCAGCAGCCAAGAGCTCGAGCGGGTGTACGAGCAGTACTTC
>TRBJ2-7|few|TRBV7-2|.
CASSRPLRDEQYF
TGTGCCAGCAGCCGCCCCCTCCGGGACGAGCAGTACTTC
>TRBJ2-2|.|TRBV5-1|.
CASSLAGLDTGELFF
TGCGCCAGCAGCTTGGCGGGACTTGACACCGGGGAGCTGTTTTTT
>TRBJ1-5|.|TRBV4-1|.
CASSPRAVVNQPQHF
TGCGCCAGCAGCCCGCGGGCGGTGGTGAATCAGCCCCAGCATTTT
>TRBJ1-2|.|TRBV14|.
CASSQGVGFGYTF
TGTGCCAGCAGCCAAGGAGTCGGGTTTGGCTACACCTTC
>TRBJ2-5|.|TRBV1|.
CTSSQEYRAETQYF
TGCACCAGCAGCCAAGAATACAGGGCGGAGACCCAGTACTTC
>TRBJ1-1|.|TRBV5-5|TRBD1
CASSRLDRGYTEAFF
TGTGCCAGCAGCAGACTGGACAGGGGGTACACTGAAGCTTTCTTT
>TRBJ2-3|.|TRBV12-5|TRBD2
CASGYPGLAGGGDTQYF
TGTGCTAGTGGTTACCCGGGACTAGCGGGGGGCGGGGATACGCAGTATTTT
>TRBJ1-2|.|TRBV24-1|.
CATSDPTGTSYGYTF
TGTGCCACCAGTGACCCGACAGGAACGAGCTATGGCTACACCTTC
>TRBJ2-1|.|TRBV7-8|TRBD1
CASILGQGVNNEQFF
TGTGCCAGCATTTTAGGACAGGGGGTAAACAATGAGCAGTTCTTC
>TRBJ2-7|.|TRBV2|.
CASSEWPFDYEQYF
TGTGCCAGCAGTGAATGGCCGTTCGACTACGAGCAGTACTTC
>TRBJ1-1|.|TRBV7-9|.
CASSFRVTGDVF
TGTGCCAGCAGTTTTCGGGTGACGGGAGACGTCTTT
>TRBJ1-2|.|TRBV19|.
CASSISSGGYGYTF
TGTGCCAGTAGTATCTCCTCTGGGGGGTATGGCTACACCTTC
>TRBJ1-2|.|TRBV5-8|.
CASRTRTDPFGYTF
TGTGCCAGCAGGACTCGCACCGACCCCTTTGGCTACACCTTC
>TRBJ1-4|.|TRBV19|.
CASRRTADNEKLFF
TGTGCCAGTAGGAGGACAGCCGATAATGAAAAACTGTTTTTT
>TRBJ2-1|.|TRBV4-2|TRBD2
CASSSKRGGYNEQFF
TGTGCCAGCAGTTCTAAGCGGGGGGGTTACAATGAGCAGTTCTTC
>TRBJ1-2|.|TRBV6-5|.
CASSYGPQGNGYTF
TGTGCCAGCAGTTATGGCCCGCAGGGGAATGGCTACACCTTC
>TRBJ1-2|.|TRBV9|TRBD1
CASSPDQGVYGYTF
TGTGCCAGCAGCCCTGATCAGGGGGTCTATGGCTACACCTTC
>TRBJ2-7|.|TRBV7-6|TRBD2
CASSSGLAGVHYEQYF
TGTGCCAGCAGCTCGGGACTAGCGGGGGTCCACTACGAGCAGTACTTC
>TRBJ2-2|.|TRBV6-4|TRBD1
CASSKGQGDTGELFF
TGTGCCAGCAGCAAGGGACAGGGTGACACCGGGGAGCTGTTTTTT
>TRBJ1-2|.|TRBV18|.
CASSPYETEFYGYTF
TGTGCCAGCTCACCCTACGAGACAGAGTTCTATGGCTACACCTTC
>TRBJ2-7|.|TRBV6-2/TRBV6-3|TRBD1
CASSAGTGGHEQYF
TGTGCCAGCAGTGCCGGGACAGGAGGTCACGAGCAGTACTTC
>TRBJ2-7|.|TRBV5-1|.
CASSFSRGIAYEQYF
TGCGCCAGCAGCTTTAGTAGGGGTATTGCCTACGAGCAGTACTTC
>TRBJ1-5|.|TRBV27|.
CASRPNRQANQPQHF
TGTGCCAGCAGACCGAACCGACAGGCAAATCAGCCCCAGCATTTT
>TRBJ1-5|.|TRBV12-5|.
CASGHDKDQPQHF
TGTGCTAGTGGCCATGACAAGGATCAGCCCCAGCATTTT
>TRBJ2-1|.|TRBV19|TRBD1
CASSYGQGGWNEQFF
TGTGCCAGTAGCTATGGACAGGGTGGCTGGAATGAGCAGTTCTTC